This T cell receptor (beta chain) was documented in a study of CD8 T cells in Susac syndrome. After extraction with the RNeasy kit, roughly 0.5 to 1 ug of the RNA was reverse transcribed using random hexamers. TCRdb re-analysed the immunoSEQ multiplex PCR reads in MiXCR, keeping a single row per CDR3 protein. Of about 85,000 distinct CDR3 sequences in the sample, around 95% are singletons; the top ten hold under 0.6%. In the case of this clonotype: Antigen: not known.

Study observations and caveats: In TEMRA cells and active patients, CD8+ clonal expansion in Susac reached its peak.

This CDR3 has 15 amino acids. CDR1 SQVTM and CDR2 ANQGSEA come from the germline V gene. Trimming at V came to 0 bases and at J to 2 bases, leaving 1 base not matched to a gene. All included Susac syndrome patients satisfied recently defined diagnostic criteria for definite or probable disease. J is TRBJ1-5 and V is TRBV29-1, with 10 bases aligning to TRBD1. Sequencing was carried out using CD8+ T cells from PBMCs. This sequence originates from a human donor with Susac syndrome. The CDR3 region has the DNA TGCAGCGTTGAAGATGGGACAGGGGGCAATCAGCCCCAGCATTTT. Translating gives CSVEDGTGGNQPQHF.